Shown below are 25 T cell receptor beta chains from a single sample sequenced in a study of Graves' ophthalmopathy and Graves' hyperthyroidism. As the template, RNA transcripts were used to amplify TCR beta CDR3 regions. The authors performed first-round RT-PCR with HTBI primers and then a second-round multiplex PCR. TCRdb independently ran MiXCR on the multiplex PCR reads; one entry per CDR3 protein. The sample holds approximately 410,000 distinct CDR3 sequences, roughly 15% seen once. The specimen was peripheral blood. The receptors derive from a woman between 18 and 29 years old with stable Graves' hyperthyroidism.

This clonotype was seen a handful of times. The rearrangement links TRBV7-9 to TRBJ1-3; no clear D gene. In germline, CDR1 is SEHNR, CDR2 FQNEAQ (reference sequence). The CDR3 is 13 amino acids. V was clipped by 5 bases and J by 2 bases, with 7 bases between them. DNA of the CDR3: TGTGCCAGCAGCAGGGAGGCTGGAAACACCATATATTTT. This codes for CASSREAGNTIYF.

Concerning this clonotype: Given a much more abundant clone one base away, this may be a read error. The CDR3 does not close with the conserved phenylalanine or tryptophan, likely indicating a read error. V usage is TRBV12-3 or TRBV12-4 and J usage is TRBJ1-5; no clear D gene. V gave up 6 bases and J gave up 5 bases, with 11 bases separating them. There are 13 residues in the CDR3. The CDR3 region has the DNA TGTGCCAGCAGCCCCCCGGGTCATCAGCCCCAGCATGTT. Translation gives CASSPPGHQPQHV.

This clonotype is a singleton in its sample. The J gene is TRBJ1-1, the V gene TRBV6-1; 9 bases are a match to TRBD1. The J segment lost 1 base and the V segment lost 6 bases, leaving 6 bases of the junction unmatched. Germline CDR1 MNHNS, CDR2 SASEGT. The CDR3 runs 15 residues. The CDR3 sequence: CASRHPDRGNTEAFF. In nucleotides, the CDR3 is TGTGCCAGCAGACACCCGGACAGGGGGAACACTGAAGCTTTCTTT.

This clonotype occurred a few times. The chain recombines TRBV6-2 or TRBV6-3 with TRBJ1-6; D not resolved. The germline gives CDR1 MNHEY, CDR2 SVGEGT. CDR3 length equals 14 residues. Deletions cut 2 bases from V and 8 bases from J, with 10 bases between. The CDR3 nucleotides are TGTGCCAGCAGTTACATGGGAACAGATTCACCCCTCCACTTT. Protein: CASSYMGTDSPLHF.

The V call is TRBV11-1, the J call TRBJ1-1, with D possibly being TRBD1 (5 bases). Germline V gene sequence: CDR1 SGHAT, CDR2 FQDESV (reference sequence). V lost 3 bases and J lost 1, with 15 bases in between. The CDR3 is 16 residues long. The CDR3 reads CASSFPRGTGNTEAFF. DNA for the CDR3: TGTGCCAGCAGCTTCCCACGGGGAACAGGGAACACTGAAGCTTTCTTT.

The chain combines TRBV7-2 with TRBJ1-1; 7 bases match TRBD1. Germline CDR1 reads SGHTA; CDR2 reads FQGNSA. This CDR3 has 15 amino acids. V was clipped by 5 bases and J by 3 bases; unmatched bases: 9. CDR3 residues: CASSQNRGLDTEAFF. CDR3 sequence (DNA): TGTGCCAGCAGCCAAAACAGGGGCCTAGACACTGAAGCTTTCTTT.

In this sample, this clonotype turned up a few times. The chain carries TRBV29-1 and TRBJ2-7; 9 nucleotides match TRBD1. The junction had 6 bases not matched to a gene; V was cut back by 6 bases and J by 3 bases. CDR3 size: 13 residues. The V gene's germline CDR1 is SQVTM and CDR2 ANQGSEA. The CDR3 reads CSVATGGYYEQYF. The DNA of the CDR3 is TGCAGCGTAGCGACAGGGGGTTACTACGAGCAGTACTTC.

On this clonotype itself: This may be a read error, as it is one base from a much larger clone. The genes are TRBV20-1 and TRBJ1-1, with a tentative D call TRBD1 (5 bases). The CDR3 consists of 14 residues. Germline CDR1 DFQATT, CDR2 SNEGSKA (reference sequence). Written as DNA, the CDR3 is TGCAGTGCTAGAGGGGGGACGTTGAACACTGAAGCTTGCTTT. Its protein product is CSARGGTLNTEACF.

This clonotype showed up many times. The CDR3 protein is CSASRDRGDNEAFF. The DNA for the CDR3 is TGCAGTGCTTCACGGGACCGAGGGGACAATGAAGCTTTCTTT. The chain recombines TRBV20-1 with TRBJ1-1; D perhaps matches TRBD1 (6 bases). Germline V gene data show CDR1 as DFQATT and CDR2 as SNEGSKA (reference sequence). V lost 5 bases, J lost 7 bases, and 20 bases lay in between. This CDR3 has 14 amino acids.

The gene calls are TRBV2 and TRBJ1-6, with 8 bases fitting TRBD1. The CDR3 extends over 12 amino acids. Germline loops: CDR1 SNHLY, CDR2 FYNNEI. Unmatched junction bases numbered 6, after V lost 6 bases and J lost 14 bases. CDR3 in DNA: TGTGCCAGCAGACCCGGGACAGGAACCCTCCACTTT. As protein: CASRPGTGTLHF.

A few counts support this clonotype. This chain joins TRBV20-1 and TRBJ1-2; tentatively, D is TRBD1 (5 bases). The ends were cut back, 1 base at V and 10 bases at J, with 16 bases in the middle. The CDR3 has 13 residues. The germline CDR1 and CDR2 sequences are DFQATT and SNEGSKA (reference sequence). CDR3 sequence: CSARARGPRDYTF. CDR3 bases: TGCAGTGCTAGAGCCCGGGGCCCCCGTGACTACACCTTC.

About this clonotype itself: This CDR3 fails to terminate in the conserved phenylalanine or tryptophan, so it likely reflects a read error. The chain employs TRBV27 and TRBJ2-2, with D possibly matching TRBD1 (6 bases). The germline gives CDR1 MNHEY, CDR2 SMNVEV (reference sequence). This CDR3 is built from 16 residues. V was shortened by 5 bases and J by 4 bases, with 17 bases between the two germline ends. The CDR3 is CASSPSYGGITGELFV. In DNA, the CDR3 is TGTGCCAGCAGTCCCTCTTATGGGGGCATCACCGGGGAGCTGTTTGTT.

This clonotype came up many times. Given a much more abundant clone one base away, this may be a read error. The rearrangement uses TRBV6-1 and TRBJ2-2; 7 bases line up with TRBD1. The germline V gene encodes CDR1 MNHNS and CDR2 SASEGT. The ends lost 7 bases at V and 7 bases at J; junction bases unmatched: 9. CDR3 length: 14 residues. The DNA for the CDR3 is TGTGCCAGCACCAAACCCCGACAGGGCGGGGAGCTGTTTTTT. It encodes CASTKPRQGGELFF.

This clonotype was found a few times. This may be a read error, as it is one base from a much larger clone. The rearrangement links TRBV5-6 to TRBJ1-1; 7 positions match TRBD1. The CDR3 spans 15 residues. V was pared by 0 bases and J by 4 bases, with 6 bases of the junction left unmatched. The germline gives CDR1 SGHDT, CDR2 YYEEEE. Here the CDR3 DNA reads TGTGCCAGCAGCTTGGGGGACAGCCTGAGCACTGAAGCTTTCTTT. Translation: CASSLGDSLSTEAFF.

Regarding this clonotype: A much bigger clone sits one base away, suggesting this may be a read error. As DNA, the CDR3 is TGTGCCAGCAGGGCGCGCTGGGAAGGCACTGAAGCTTGCTTT. Protein product: CASRARWEGTEACF. The chain uses TRBV2 and TRBJ1-1; D is undetermined. This CDR3 is 14 amino acids long. Germline assignment: CDR1 SNHLY and CDR2 FYNNEI.

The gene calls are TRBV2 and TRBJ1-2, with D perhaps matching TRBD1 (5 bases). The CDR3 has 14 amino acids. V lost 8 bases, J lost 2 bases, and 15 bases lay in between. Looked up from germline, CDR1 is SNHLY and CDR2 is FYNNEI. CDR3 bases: TGTGCCAGCCTTCTGGGACGGACAAACTATGGCTACACCTTC. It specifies CASLLGRTNYGYTF.

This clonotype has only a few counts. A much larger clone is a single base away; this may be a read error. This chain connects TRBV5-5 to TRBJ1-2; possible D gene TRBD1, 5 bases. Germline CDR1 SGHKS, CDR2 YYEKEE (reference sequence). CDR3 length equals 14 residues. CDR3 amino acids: CASSLAGRNYGYAF. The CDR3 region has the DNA TGTGCCAGCAGCTTGGCAGGGAGGAACTATGGCTACGCCTTC.

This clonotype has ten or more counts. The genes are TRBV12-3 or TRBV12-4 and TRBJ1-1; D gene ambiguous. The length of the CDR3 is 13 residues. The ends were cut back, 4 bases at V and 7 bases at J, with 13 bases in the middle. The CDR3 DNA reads TGTGCCAGCAGTTGGCAGGAGGGTCTTGAAGCTTTCTTT. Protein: CASSWQEGLEAFF.

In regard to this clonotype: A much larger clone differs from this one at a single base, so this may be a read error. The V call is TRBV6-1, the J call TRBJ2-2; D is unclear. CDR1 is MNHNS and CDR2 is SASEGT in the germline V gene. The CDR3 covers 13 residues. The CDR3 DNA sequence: TGTGTCAGCAGTGAACTATGGACCGGGGAGCTGTTTTTT. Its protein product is CVSSELWTGELFF.

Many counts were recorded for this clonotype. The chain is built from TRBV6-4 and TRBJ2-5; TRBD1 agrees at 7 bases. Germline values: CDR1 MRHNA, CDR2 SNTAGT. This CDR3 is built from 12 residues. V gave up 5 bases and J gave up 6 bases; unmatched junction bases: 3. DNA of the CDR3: TGTGCCAGCAGTAAACAGGGGAAGACCCAGTACTTC. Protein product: CASSKQGKTQYF.

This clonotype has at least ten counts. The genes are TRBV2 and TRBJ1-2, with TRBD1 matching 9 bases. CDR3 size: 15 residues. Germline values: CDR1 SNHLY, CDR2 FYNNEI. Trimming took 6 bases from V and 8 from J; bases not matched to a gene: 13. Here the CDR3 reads CASRRGTDRGGGYTF. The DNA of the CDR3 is TGTGCCAGCAGGAGGGGGACCGACAGGGGGGGAGGCTACACCTTC.

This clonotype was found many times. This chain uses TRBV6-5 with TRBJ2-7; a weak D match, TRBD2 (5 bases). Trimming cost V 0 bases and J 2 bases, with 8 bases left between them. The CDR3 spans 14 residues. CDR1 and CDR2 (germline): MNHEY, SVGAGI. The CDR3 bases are TGTGCCAGCAGTTACTCGAGCGGAACCTACGAGCAGTACTTC. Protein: CASSYSSGTYEQYF.

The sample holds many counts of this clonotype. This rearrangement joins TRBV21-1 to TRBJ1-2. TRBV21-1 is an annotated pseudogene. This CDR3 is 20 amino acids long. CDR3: CASSERRETVLGIANYGYTF. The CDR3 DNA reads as TGTGCCAGCAGCGAACGAAGAGAAACCGTGCTCGGAATCGCTAACTATGGCTACACCTTC.

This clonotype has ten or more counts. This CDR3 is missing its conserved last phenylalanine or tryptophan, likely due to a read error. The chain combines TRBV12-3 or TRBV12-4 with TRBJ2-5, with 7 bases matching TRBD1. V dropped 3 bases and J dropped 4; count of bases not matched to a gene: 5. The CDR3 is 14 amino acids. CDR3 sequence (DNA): TGTGCCAGCAGTTTCTCGACAGGGCGAGAGACCCAGTACCTC. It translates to CASSFSTGRETQYL.

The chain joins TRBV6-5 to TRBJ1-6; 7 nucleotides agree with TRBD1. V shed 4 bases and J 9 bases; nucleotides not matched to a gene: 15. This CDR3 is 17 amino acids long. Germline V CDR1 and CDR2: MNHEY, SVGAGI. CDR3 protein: CASSFPIRQGLGSPLHF. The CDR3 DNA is TGTGCCAGCAGTTTCCCCATCCGACAGGGCCTTGGTTCACCCCTCCACTTT.